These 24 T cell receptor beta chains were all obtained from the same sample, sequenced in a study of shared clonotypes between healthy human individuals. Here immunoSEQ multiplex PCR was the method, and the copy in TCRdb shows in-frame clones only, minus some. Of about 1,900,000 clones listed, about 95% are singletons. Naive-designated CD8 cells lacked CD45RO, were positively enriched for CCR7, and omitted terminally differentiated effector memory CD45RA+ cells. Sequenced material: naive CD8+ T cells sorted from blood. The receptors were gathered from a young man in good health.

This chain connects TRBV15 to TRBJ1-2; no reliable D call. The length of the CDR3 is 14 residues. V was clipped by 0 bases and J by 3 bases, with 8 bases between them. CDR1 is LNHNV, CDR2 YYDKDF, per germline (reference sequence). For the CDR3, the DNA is TGTGCCACCAGCAGAGATCGGGTCTACTATGGCTACACCTTC. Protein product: CATSRDRVYYGYTF.

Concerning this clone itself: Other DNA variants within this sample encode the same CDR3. Here the CDR3 reads CASSIYEQYF. As DNA, the CDR3 is TGTGCCAGCAGTATATACGAGCAGTACTTC. The rearrangement uses TRBV2 and TRBJ2-7, with unresolved D. Trimming removed 5 bases at V and 4 bases at J, with 3 bases between. This CDR3 comprises 10 residues. Germline loops: CDR1 SNHLY, CDR2 FYNNEI.

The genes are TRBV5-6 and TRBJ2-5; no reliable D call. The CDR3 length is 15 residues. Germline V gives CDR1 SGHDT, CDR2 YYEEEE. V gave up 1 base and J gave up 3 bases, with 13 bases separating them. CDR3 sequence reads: CASSLLMAGKETQYF. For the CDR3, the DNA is TGTGCCAGCAGCTTGTTAATGGCTGGTAAAGAGACCCAGTACTTC.

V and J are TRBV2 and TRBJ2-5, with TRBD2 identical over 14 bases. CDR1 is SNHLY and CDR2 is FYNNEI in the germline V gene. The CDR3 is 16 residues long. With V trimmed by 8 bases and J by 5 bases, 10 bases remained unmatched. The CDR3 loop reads CASWGLAGAHGETQYF. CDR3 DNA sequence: TGTGCCAGCTGGGGACTAGCGGGGGCCCACGGGGAGACCCAGTACTTC.

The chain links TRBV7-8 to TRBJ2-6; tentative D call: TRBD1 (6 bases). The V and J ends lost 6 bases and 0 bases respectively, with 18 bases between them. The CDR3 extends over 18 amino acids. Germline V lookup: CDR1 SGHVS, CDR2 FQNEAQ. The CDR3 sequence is CASRYRTVPFSGANVLTF. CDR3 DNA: TGTGCCAGCAGGTATAGGACAGTTCCCTTCTCTGGGGCCAACGTCCTGACTTTC.

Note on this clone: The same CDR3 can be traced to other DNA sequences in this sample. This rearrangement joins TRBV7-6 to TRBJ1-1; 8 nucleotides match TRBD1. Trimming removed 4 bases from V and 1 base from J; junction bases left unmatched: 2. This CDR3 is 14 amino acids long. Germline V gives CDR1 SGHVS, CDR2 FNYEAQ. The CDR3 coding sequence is TGTGCCAGCAGCTCTGACAGGGGGAACACTGAAGCTTTCTTT. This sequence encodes CASSSDRGNTEAFF. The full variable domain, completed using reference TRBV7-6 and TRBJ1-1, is GAGVSQSPRYKVTKRGQDVALRCDPISGHVSLYWYRQALGQGPEFLTYFNYEAQQDKSGLPNDRFSAERPEGSISTLTIQRTEQRDSAMYRCASSSDRGNTEAFFGQGTRLTVV.

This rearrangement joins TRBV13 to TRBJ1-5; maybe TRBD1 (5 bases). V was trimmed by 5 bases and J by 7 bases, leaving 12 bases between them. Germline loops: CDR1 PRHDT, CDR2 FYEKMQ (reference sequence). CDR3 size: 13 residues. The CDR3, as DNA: TGTGCCAGCAGCGAAGCGGGACTGCAGCCCCAGCATTTT. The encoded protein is CASSEAGLQPQHF. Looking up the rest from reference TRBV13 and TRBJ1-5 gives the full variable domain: AAGVIQSPRHLIKEKRETATLKCYPIPRHDTVYWYQQGPGQDPQFLISFYEKMQSDKGSIPDRFSAQQFSDYHSELNMSSLELGDSALYFCASSEAGLQPQHFGDGTRLSIL.

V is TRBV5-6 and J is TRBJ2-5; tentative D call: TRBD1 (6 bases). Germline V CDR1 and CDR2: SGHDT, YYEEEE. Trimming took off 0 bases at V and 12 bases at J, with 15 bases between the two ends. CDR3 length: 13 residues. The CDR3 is CASSLARQGIEYF. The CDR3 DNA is TGTGCCAGCAGCTTGGCCCGGCAGGGGATTGAGTACTTC.

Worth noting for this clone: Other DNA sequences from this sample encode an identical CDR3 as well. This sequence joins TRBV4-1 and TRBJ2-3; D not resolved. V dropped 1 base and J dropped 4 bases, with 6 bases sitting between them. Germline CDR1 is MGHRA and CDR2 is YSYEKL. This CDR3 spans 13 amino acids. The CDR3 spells CASSQVPADTQYF. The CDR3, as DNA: TGCGCCAGCAGCCAAGTGCCGGCAGATACGCAGTATTTT.

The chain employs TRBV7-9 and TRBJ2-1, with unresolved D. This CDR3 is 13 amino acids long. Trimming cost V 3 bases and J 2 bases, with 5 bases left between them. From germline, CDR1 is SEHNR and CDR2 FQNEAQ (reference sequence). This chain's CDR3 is CASSFHPYNEQFF. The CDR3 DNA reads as TGTGCCAGCAGCTTTCACCCCTACAATGAGCAGTTCTTC.

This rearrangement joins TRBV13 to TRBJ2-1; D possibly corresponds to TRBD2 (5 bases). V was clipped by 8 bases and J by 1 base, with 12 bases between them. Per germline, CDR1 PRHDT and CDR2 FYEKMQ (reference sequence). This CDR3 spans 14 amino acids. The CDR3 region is CASLSTGSYNEQFF. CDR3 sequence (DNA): TGTGCCAGCCTCTCTACGGGGTCCTACAATGAGCAGTTCTTC.

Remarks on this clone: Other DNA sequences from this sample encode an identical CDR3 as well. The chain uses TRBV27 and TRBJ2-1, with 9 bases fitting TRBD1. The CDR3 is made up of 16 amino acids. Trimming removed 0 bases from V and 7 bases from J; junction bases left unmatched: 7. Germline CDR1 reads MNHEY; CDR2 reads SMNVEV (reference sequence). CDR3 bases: TGTGCCAGCAGTTTATCTCCGGGGACAGGGAGAAATGAGCAGTTCTTC. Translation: CASSLSPGTGRNEQFF.

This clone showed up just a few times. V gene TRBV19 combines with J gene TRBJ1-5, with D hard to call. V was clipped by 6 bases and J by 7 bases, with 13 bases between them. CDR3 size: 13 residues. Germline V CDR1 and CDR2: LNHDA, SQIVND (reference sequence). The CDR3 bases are TGTGCCAGTAGCCCTACCCGAGACCAGCCCCAGCATTTT. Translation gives CASSPTRDQPQHF.

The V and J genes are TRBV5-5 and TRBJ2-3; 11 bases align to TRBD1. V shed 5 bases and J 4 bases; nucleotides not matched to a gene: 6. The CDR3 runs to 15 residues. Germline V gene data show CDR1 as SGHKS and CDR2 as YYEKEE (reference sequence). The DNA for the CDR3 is TGTGCCAGCAGAAAGGGACAGGGGGGAGCAGATACGCAGTATTTT. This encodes CASRKGQGGADTQYF.

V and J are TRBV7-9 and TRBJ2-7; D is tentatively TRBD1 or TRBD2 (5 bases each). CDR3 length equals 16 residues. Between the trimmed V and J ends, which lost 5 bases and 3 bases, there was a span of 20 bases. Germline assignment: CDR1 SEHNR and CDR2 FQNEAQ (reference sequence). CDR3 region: CASSPPFGGRFYEQYF. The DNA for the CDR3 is TGTGCCAGCAGCCCTCCGTTTGGGGGTAGGTTCTACGAGCAGTACTTC.

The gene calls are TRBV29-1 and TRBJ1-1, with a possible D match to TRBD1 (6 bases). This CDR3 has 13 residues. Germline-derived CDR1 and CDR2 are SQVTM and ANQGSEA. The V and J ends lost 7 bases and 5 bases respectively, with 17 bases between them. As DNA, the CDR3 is TGCAGCGCCGTCAGGGTCGGGACAACTGAAGCTTTCTTT. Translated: CSAVRVGTTEAFF.

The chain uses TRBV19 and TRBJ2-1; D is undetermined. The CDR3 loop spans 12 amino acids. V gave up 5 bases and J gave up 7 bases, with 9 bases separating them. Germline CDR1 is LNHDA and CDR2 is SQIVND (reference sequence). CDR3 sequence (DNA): TGTGCCAGTAGTGAGGACGGGAATGAGCAGTTCTTC. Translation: CASSEDGNEQFF.

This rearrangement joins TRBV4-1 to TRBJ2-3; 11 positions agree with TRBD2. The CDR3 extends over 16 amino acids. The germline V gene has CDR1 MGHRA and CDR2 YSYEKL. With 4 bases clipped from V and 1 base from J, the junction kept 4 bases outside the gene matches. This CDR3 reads CASSPVAGGGTDTQYF. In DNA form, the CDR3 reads TGCGCCAGCAGCCCGGTAGCGGGAGGGGGCACAGATACGCAGTATTTT.

CDR3 nucleotide sequence: TGTGCCAGCAGCCCAACAACTAGCGACTCCTACGAGCAGTACTTC. Its protein product is CASSPTTSDSYEQYF. V is TRBV7-9 and J is TRBJ2-7, with 7 bases lining up with TRBD2. Germline lookup yields CDR1 SEHNR and CDR2 FQNEAQ (reference sequence). With V trimmed by 5 bases and J by 0 bases, 7 bases remained unmatched. The CDR3 is 15 residues long.

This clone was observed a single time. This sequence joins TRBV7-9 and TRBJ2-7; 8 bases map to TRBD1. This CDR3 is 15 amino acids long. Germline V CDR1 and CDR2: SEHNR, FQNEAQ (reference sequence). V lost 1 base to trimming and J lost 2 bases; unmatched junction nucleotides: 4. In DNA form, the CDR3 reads TGTGCCAGCAGCTTAGAGTACAGGGGGACCTACGAGCAGTACTTC. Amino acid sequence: CASSLEYRGTYEQYF. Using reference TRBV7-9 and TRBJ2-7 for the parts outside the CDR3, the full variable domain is DTGVSQNPRHKITKRGQNVTFRCDPISEHNRLYWYRQTLGQGPEFLTYFQNEAQLEKSRLLSDRFSAERPKGSFSTLEIQRTEQGDSAMYLCASSLEYRGTYEQYFGPGTRLTVT.

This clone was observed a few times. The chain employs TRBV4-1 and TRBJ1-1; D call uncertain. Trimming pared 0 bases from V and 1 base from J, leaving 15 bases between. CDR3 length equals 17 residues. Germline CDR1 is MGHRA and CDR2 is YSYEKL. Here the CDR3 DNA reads TGCGCCAGCAGCCAAGATCCCTTTGGTGCGGAGAACACTGAAGCTTTCTTT. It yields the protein CASSQDPFGAENTEAFF.

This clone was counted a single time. The CDR3 region has the DNA TGTGCCAGCACCGGGGAGTTCACCGGGGAGCTGTTTTTT. Translated, it gives CASTGEFTGELFF. The chain links TRBV6-5 to TRBJ2-2; TRBD2 might be the D (5 bases). CDR1 is MNHEY and CDR2 is SVGAGI in the germline V gene. The CDR3 consists of 13 residues. Trimming took off 7 bases at V and 4 bases at J, with 10 bases between the two ends.

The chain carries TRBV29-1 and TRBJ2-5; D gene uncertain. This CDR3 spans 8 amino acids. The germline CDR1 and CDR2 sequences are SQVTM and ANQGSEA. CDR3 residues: CPPGAQYF. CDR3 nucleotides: TGCCCACCTGGGGCCCAGTACTTC.

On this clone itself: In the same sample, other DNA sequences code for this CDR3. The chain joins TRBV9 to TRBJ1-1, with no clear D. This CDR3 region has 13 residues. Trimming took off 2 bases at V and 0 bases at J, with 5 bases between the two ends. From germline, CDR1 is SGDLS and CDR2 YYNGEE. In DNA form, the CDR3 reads TGTGCCAGCAGCGTCGAGGTGAACACTGAAGCTTTCTTT. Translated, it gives CASSVEVNTEAFF.